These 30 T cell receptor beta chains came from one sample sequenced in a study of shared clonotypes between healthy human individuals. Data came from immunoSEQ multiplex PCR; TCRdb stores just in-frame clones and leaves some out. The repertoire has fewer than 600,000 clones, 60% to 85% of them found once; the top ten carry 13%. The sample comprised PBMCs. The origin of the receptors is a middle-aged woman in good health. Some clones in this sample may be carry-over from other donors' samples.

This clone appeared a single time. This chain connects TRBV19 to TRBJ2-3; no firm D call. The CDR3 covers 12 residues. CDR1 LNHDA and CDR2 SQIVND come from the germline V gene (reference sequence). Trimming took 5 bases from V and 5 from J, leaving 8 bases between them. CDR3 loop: CASSDTLDTQYF. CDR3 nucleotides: TGTGCCAGTAGTGACACCTTAGATACGCAGTATTTT.

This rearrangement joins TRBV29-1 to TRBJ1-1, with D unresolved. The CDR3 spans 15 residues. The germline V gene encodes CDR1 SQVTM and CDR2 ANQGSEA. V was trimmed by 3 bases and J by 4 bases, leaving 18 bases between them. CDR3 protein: CSVDKEGIGITEAFF. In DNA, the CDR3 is TGCAGCGTTGATAAAGAAGGGATTGGGATCACTGAAGCTTTCTTT.

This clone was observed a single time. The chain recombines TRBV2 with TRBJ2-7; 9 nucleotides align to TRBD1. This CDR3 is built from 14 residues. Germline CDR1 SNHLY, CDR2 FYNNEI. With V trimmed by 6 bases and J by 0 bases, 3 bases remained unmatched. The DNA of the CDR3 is TGTGCCAGCAGACGGACAGGGGTCTCCTACGAGCAGTACTTC. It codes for CASRRTGVSYEQYF.

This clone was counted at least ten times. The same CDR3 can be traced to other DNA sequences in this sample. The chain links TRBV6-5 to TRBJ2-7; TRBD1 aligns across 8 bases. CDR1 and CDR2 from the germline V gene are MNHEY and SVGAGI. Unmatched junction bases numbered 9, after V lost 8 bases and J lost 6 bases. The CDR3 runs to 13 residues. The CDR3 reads CASFGQGASEQYF. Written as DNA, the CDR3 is TGTGCCAGCTTCGGGCAGGGGGCGTCCGAGCAGTACTTC.

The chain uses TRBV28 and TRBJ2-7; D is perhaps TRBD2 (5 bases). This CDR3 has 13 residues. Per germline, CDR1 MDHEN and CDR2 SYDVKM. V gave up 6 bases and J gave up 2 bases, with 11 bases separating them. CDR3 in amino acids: CASSRSGAYEQYF. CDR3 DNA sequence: TGTGCCAGCAGCCGTTCCGGGGCCTACGAGCAGTACTTC.

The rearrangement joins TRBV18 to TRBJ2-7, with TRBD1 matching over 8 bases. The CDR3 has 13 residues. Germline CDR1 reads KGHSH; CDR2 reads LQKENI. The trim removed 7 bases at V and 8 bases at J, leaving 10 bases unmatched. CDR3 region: CASLETGAGKQYF. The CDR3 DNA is TGTGCCAGCTTAGAGACAGGGGCTGGGAAGCAGTACTTC.

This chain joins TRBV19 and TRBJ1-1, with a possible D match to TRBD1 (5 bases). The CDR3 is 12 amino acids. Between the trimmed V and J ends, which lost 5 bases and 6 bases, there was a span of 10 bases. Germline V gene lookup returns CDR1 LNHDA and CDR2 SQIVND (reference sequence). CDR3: CASSSRQSEAFF. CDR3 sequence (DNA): TGTGCCAGTAGTTCAAGACAGTCTGAAGCTTTCTTT.

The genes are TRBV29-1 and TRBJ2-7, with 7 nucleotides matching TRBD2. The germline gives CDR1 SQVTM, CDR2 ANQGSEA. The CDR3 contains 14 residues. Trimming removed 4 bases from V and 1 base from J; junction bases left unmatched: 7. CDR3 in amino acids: CSVAVGGGSYEQYF. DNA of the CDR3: TGCAGCGTTGCCGTCGGGGGAGGGTCCTACGAGCAGTACTTC.

Written as DNA, the CDR3 is TGTGCCAGCAGTGAAGGGGACAGTTCCTATGGCTACACCTTC. Residues: CASSEGDSSYGYTF. The chain links TRBV6-1 to TRBJ1-2; 7 bases fit TRBD1. The CDR3 contains 14 residues. V lost 1 base to trimming and J lost 4 bases; unmatched junction nucleotides: 3. From germline, CDR1 is MNHNS and CDR2 SASEGT.

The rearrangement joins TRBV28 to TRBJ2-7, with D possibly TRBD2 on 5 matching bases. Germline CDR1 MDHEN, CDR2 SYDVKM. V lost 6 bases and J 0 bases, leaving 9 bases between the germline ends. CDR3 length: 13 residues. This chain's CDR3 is CASSRGSSYEQYF. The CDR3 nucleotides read TGTGCCAGCAGCCGTGGGAGCTCCTACGAGCAGTACTTC. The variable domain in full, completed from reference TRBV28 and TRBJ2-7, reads DVKVTQSSRYLVKRTGEKVFLECVQDMDHENMFWYRQDPGLGLRLIYFSYDVKMKEKGDIPEGYSVSREKKERFSLILESASTNQTSMYLCASSRGSSYEQYFGPGTRLTVT.

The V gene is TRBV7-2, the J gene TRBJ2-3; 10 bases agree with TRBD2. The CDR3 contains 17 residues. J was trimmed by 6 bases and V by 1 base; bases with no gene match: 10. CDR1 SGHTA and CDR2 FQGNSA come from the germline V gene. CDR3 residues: CASSLGQPSGSLDTQYF. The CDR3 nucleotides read TGTGCCAGCAGCTTAGGGCAGCCTAGCGGGAGTTTGGATACGCAGTATTTT.

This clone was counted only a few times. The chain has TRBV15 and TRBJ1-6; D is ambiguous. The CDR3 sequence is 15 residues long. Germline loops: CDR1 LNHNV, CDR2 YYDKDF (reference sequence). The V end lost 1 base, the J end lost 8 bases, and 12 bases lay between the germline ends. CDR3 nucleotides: TGTGCCACCAGCAGAGGCCGGCGTGGAGATTCACCCCTCCACTTT. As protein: CATSRGRRGDSPLHF.

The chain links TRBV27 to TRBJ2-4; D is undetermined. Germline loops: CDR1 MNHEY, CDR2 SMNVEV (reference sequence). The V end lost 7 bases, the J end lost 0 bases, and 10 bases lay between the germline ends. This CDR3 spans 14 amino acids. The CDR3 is CASTTMVAKNIQYF. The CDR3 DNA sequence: TGTGCCAGCACCACTATGGTAGCCAAAAACATTCAGTACTTC.

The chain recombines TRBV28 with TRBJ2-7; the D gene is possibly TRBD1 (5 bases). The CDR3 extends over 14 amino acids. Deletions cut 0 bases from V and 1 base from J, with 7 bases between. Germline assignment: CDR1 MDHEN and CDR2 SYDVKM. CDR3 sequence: CASSLWGPSYEQYF. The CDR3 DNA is TGTGCCAGCAGTTTATGGGGGCCGTCCTACGAGCAGTACTTC.

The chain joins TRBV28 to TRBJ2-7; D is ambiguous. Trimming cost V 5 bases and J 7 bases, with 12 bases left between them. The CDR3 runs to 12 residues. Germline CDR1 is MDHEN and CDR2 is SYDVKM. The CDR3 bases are TGTGCCAGCAGTCCCCCGGGCCGTGAGCAGTACTTC. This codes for CASSPPGREQYF.

The CDR3: CASSAGTGVGEQYF. The DNA for the CDR3 is TGTGCCAGCAGCGCCGGGACAGGGGTGGGTGAGCAGTACTTC. The chain is built from TRBV9 and TRBJ2-7; 10 bases map to TRBD1. This CDR3 comprises 14 residues. Per the germline V gene, CDR1 is SGDLS and CDR2 is YYNGEE. V lost 3 bases, J lost 7 bases, and 7 bases stayed unmatched.

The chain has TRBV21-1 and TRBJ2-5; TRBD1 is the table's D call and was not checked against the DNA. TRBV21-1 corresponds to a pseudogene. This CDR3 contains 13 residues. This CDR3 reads CASTPGQQETQYF. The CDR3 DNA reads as TGTGCCAGCACCCCGGGACAGCAAGAGACCCAGTACTTC.

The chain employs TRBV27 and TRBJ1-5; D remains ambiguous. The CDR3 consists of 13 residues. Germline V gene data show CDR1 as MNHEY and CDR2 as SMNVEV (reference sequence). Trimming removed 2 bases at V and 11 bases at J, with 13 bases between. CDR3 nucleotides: TGTGCCAGCAGTTTACGCATTTCACAAACCCAGCATTTT. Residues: CASSLRISQTQHF.

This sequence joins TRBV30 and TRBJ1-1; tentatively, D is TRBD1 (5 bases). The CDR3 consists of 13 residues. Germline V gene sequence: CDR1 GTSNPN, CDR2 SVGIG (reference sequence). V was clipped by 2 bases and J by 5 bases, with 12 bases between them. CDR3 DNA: TGTGCCTGGAGTATAGACAGTGGGACTGAAGCTTTCTTT. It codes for CAWSIDSGTEAFF. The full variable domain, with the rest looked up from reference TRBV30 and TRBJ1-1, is SQTIHQWPATLVQPVGSPLSLECTVEGTSNPNLYWYRQAAGRGLQLLFYSVGIGQISSEVPQNLSASRPQDRQFILSSKKLLLSDSGFYLCAWSIDSGTEAFFGQGTRLTVV.

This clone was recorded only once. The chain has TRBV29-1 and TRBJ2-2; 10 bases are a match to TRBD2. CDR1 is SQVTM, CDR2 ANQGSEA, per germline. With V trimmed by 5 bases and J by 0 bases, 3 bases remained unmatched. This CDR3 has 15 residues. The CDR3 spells CSVTGLATNTGELFF. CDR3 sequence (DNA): TGCAGCGTTACGGGACTAGCGACGAACACCGGGGAGCTGTTTTTT.

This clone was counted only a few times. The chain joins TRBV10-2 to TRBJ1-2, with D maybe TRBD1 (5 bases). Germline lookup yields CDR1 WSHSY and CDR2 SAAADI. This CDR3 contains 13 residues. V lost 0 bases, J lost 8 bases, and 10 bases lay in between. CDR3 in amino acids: CASSESQGRGYTF. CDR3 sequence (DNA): TGCGCCAGCAGTGAGTCCCAGGGAAGAGGCTACACCTTC.

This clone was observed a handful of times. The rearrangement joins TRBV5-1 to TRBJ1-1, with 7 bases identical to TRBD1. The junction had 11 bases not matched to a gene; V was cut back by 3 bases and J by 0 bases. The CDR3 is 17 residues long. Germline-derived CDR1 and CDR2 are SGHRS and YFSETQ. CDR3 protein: CASSSLVGQSMNTEAFF. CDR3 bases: TGCGCCAGCAGCTCGTTGGTGGGACAGTCCATGAACACTGAAGCTTTCTTT.

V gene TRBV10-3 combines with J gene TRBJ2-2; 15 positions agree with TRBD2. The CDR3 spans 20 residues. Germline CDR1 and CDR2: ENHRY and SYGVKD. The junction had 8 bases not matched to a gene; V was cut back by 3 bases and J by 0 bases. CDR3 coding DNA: TGTGCCATCAGTGACCCGCCGGGACTAGCGGGAGGTACGAACACCGGGGAGCTGTTTTTT. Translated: CAISDPPGLAGGTNTGELFF.

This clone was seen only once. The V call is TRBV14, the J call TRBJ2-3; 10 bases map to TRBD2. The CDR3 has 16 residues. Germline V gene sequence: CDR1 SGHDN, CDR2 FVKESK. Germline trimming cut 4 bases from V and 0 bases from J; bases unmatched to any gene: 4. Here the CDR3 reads CASSPLAGASTDTQYF. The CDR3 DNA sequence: TGTGCCAGCAGCCCTCTAGCGGGGGCTAGCACAGATACGCAGTATTTT. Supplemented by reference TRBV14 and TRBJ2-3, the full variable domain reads EAGVTQFPSHSVIEKGQTVTLRCDPISGHDNLYWYRRVMGKEIKFLLHFVKESKQDESGMPNNRFLAERTGGTYSTLKVQPAELEDSGVYFCASSPLAGASTDTQYFGPGTRLTVL.

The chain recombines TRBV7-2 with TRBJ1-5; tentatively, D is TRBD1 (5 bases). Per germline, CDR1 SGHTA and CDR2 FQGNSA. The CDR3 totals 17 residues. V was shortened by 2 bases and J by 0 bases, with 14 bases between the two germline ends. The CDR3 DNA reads TGTGCCAGCAGCTTATCCAGGGCGGTCTATAGCAATCAGCCCCAGCATTTT. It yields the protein CASSLSRAVYSNQPQHF.

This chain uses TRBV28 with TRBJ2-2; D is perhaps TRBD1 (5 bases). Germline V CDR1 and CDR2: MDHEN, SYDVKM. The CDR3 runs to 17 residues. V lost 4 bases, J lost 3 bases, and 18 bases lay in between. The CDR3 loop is CASSSGIQGRDTGELFF. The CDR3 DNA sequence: TGTGCCAGCAGTTCCGGCATTCAGGGTCGTGACACCGGGGAGCTGTTTTTT.

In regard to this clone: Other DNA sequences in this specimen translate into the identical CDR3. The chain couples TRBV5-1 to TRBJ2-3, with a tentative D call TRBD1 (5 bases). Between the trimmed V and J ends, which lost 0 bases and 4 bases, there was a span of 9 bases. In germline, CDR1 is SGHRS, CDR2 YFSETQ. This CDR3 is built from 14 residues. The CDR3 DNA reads TGCGCCAGCAGCTTGGGGCAGGGCTCAGATACGCAGTATTTT. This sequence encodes CASSLGQGSDTQYF.

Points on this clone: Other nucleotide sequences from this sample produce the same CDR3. This chain's CDR3 is CAWSVRSNQPQHF. The CDR3 bases are TGTGCCTGGAGTGTCAGGAGCAATCAGCCCCAGCATTTT. The V call is TRBV30, the J call TRBJ1-5; no reliable D call. The germline CDR1 and CDR2 sequences are GTSNPN and SVGIG (reference sequence). The CDR3 length is 13 residues. With 0 bases removed from V and 1 base from J, the gap between germline ends came to 4 bases.

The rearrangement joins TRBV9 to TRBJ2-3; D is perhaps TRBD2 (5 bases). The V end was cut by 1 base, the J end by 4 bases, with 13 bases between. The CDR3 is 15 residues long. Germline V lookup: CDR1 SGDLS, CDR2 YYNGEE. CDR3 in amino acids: CASSVREGLSDTQYF. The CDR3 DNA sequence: TGTGCCAGCAGCGTACGCGAGGGCCTGTCAGATACGCAGTATTTT.

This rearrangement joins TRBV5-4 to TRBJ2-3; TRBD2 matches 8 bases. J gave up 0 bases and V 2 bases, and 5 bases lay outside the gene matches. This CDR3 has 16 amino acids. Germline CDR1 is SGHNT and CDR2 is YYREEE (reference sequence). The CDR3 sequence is CASSLGTRASTDTQYF. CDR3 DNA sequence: TGTGCCAGCAGCTTAGGGACTAGAGCTAGCACAGATACGCAGTATTTT.